This T cell receptor beta chain comes out of a study of cytomegalovirus exposure and HLA in healthy donors (dated by TCRdb to 2015 to 2018). Regarding the research as a whole: An earlier analysis of around 600 of the donors reported about 250 Gb of sequence data and roughly 100 million unique TCR beta sequences from 190 million or so T cells. Approximately 330 gigabases of sequencing data and approximately 92 million unique TCR sequences made up an early release that covered 640 HLA-typed donors. Of the 300 to 500 genotyped donors, 70% to 90% were placed in the genetic ancestry cluster associated with self-reported Caucasian donors. The study aimed to test whether cataloging public T cell receptors could reveal signatures of past pathogen exposure. The study used immunosequencing to profile the T cell repertoires of approximately 630 subjects and linked those repertoires to cytomegalovirus serostatus. A separate validation cohort of roughly 130 different subjects was used in addition to the approximately 670-subject first cohort. The study combined high-throughput TCR immunosequencing, statistical association of individual TCRs with disease status, and machine learning to predict cytomegalovirus infection status. In a later analysis, previously published TCR beta repertoires from 666 donors were re-analyzed and high-resolution HLA genotyping was added so that TCR occurrence patterns could be studied. Rather than drawing on any new phenotypic data, the later analysis identified candidate immune exposures from TCR beta sequences and the way those sequences occurred across donors. An earlier analysis of 500 to 750 of the donors applied high-throughput TCR beta sequencing to assess whether each TCR beta V gene segment acted as functional or pseudogenic. Donor age, sex, ethnicity and CMV serostatus were compiled together with the repertoire data. Genome-wide SNP genotypes for about 65% of the roughly 670 donors were used in a later genetic analysis, which treated that subset as a discovery cohort. All discovery cohort repertoires had been generated on a single sequencing platform. HLA typing included class I and class II loci at four-digit resolution. Typing coverage differed by locus: A, B, C, DRB1 and DQB1 were typed in about 620-640 donors, DQA1 in 522, DPA1 in approximately 600, and DPB1 in 400 to 480. Because of strong linkage in the cohort, a handful of DR-DQ haplotypes were treated as single units for association and clustering. Across some 400 genotyped donors of the cohort, an average of about 240,000 unique TCR beta nucleotide sequences per donor were sequenced, and roughly a sixth of those sequences were non-productive.

On the study overall, not on this receptor specifically: While some public TCRs were present in many individuals, most TCR sequences turned up only very rarely across donors. According to a later analysis, TCR association rates differed among HLA loci, with DRB1 alleles showing the most associated TCRs and HLA-C alleles showing the fewest. Roughly uniform sequencing depth across donors was assumed in presence/absence analyses, although this assumption may not hold. A further reported finding was that TCR beta sequences accurately predicted the HLA-A and HLA-B alleles for most subjects in the first cohort. Strong co-occurrence of HLA alleles, especially DR and DQ, made assigning TCR associations to individual alleles difficult. For the cohort, immune exposure information was limited to CMV serostatus. Compared with equally common non-associated chains, HLA-associated TCR beta chains in a later analysis were more clonally expanded and had lower generation probabilities. The earlier analysis of approximately 540 of the donors excluded over 15 rarely observed V segments, including chromosome 9 orphons, because counts were too low. A group of highly shared sequence variants was considered likely to be a technical artifact of the sequencing pipeline. A later analysis associated 16,951 TCR beta sequences with specific HLA alleles at a false discovery rate of 0.05. Compared with the 666-donor mean, donors in an Asian-associated ancestry cluster had fewer N-insertions in productive TCRs, according to a later genetic analysis. The classifier was reported to diagnose cytomegalovirus status with high specificity and sensitivity in both the original and validation cohorts. Several of the top co-occurrence clusters appeared to be linked to parvovirus B19, influenza, CMV and Epstein-Barr virus, according to a later analysis. Only TCR beta chains were sequenced in this cohort, and the absence of alpha or paired-chain data limited detectable features. The study gave a list of over 150 TCR beta chains associated with cytomegalovirus. In vitro tests confirmed that a few of the cytomegalovirus-associated TCR beta chains recognize cytomegalovirus antigens. In a later genetic analysis, a missense DCLRE1C variant was associated with V-gene and J-gene trimming of TCR beta chains, and the association was replicated in an independent cohort. Some IMGT-functional V segments, including TRBV6-2 and TRBV6-3, could not be told apart with the 87-base-pair reads, so those segments were excluded. HLA typing was unavailable for some donors at each locus, so association tests used only the typed subset. In an earlier analysis of some 500 of the donors, most TCR beta V segments appeared in productive rearrangements about 90% or about 30% of the time, broadly matching IMGT annotations. It was suggested by the authors that the approach could potentially be generalized to other disease states and immunological phenotypes. In a later analysis, most CMV-associated TCR beta chains were found to appear HLA-restricted, with HLA associations seemingly driven largely by CMV exposure. Correlated functional status among segregating V segments might reflect linkage disequilibrium, but an unknown experimental factor could not be ruled out.

The cohort comprised 670 or so healthy bone marrow donors. All cohort members were sampled while nominally healthy, although unrecorded immune exposures were likely present. CMV serostatus was positive for 289 and negative for about 55% of the 666 cohort members, and was not recorded for this donor. Each donor provided a peripheral blood sample, and peripheral blood mononuclear cells were used for TCR beta sequencing. The Qiagen DNeasy Blood Extraction Kit was used to extract genomic DNA from the blood cell samples. Library method: the immunoSEQ multiplex PCR assay. A mixture of 60 forward primers for TCR Vbeta segments and 13 reverse primers for TCR Jbeta segments was used in the multiplex PCR. Amplification of the CDR3 region of rearranged TCR beta genes was performed with a multiplex PCR assay on genomic DNA. Amplified TCR beta libraries were sequenced as 87-base-pair reads on the Illumina HiSeq System. The authors' analysis ran thus. A later analysis tallied roughly 80 million unique TCR beta chains across the roughly 610 repertoires, and some 10 million of those chains were shared by two or more donors. A nearest-neighbor algorithm error-corrected the raw reads and collapsed the reads into unique sequences, merging closely related sequences to remove PCR and sequencing errors. Alignment of CDR3 sequences to IMGT reference sequences was used to assign V, D and J gene segments. Each retained sequence needed at least a six-nucleotide match to both a V gene segment and a J gene segment. Rearrangements were classified as productive when the CDR3 lacked stop codons and remained in frame with V and J, and all other rearrangements were classified as non-productive. CDR3 was defined by IMGT convention, running from the second conserved V-encoded cysteine to the conserved J-encoded phenylalanine. The earlier analysis of some 600 of the donors excluded sequences that lacked an unambiguous match to a single V gene segment. An earlier analysis of roughly 590 of the donors called V segments functional above 56.7% productive rearrangements and segregating when the between-donor standard deviation exceeded 5%. A statistical classification framework was built to diagnose cytomegalovirus status from the catalog of TCR beta chain sequences. A later analysis assigned V and J genes by comparing TCR nucleotide sequences with IMGT/GENE-DB human TR gene sequences. In a later analysis, CDR3 sequences and most-parsimonious VDJ recombination scenarios were assigned using the TCRdist pipeline. In a later analysis, each TCR beta chain was defined by its CDR3 amino acid sequence together with its V-gene family, and reads without a unique V-gene family were excluded. As a way to deal with suspected cross-contamination and a sequencing artifact, a later analysis dropped hundreds of nucleotide sequences that were highly shared and had low generation probability. In a later analysis, a clonal expansion index for each public chain was calculated from normalized within-repertoire ranks of inferred template counts. In a later analysis, generation probabilities were computed using a VDJ recombination model fitted to out-of-frame rearrangements, and the results were checked against IGoR. Hypergeometric tests were used in a later analysis to score TCR-TCR, TCR-HLA and TCR-CMV co-occurrence, with a repertoire-size bias correction applied to the TCR pairs. To estimate false discovery rates, a later analysis permuted the HLA or CMV assignments 20 times. In a later analysis, co-occurring TCRs were grouped using DBSCAN, with TCRdist sequence similarity added in when clustering inside HLA-allele-positive subsets. For co-occurrence clustering, repertoires with fewer than 30,000 or more than 120,000 public chains were excluded, along with several repertoires with anomalous nucleotide sharing. In TCRdb, the immuneACCESS table is reduced to in-frame sequences with V and J assigned. These tables do not hold every clone; where another copy was compared, an unresolved V gene accounts for under half, and the others remain unexplained. Clone size and V and J calls were adopted from that table, with D and trimming inferred from the DNA. Within this sample are some 170,000 clones, with approximately 72% of them counted one time only. The ten largest account for less than 2.5% of the sample.

The trim is 0 bases for V and 1 base for J, with a gap of 12 bases between the germline ends. The germline V gene provides CDR1 LGHNA and CDR2 YSLEER. Reading from cysteine to phenylalanine, the CDR3 counts 16 amino acids. CDR3 DNA is the only sequence kept; it has 48 bases, read in frame from the first base. Comment on this clone: No antigen is known for it. The sample holds no much larger clone one base away, and base qualities are not on file.

Sequencing was done on a sample of PBMCs. The rearrangement combines TRBV4-3 with TRBJ1-1, with the D gene not clear enough to name. The TCR comes from a human donor in good health. The CDR3 has the sequence CASSQEALNRNTEAFF. In nucleotide form, the sequence is TGCGCCAGCAGCCAAGAAGCCCTAAACCGGAACACTGAAGCTTTCTTT.